This record concerns one T cell receptor beta chain sequence. The data originate from a study of cytomegalovirus exposure and HLA in healthy donors. The CDR3 is 13 amino acids. Trimming cost V 5 bases and J 8 bases, with 13 bases left between them. Germline CDR1 and CDR2: SGHNT and YENEEA. Method: immunoSEQ multiplex PCR; TCRdb's copy keeps in-frame clones and lacks some. There are some 130,000 clones in the sample; roughly 90% occur only once, and 6% to 7% lies in the top ten. The clonotype was recovered from a woman under 30 in good health and CMV-seropositive. V usage is TRBV11-3 and J usage is TRBJ2-1, with a possible D match to TRBD1 (5 bases). The sequencing sample was made of PBMCs. The CDR3 DNA is TGTGCCAGCAGCCTCGACAGTCCCGATGAGCAGTTCTTC. Its translation: CASSLDSPDEQFF.